These 7 T cell receptor beta chains originate from one sample sequenced in a study of blood T cell repertoires in COVID-19. Measured with immunoSEQ multiplex PCR; TCRdb has only the in-frame clones, and not every one. This table has approximately 210,000 clones, approximately 91% appearing once. Sequencing was carried out using peripheral blood. These receptors came from a woman in her 40s with acute or convalescent COVID-19.

The chain carries TRBV5-1 and TRBJ1-1; TRBD1 matches at 8 bases. V shed 0 bases, J shed 3 bases, and the junction held 10 bases outside the gene matches. This CDR3 has 17 residues. CDR1 SGHRS and CDR2 YFSETQ come from the germline V gene. CDR3 sequence reads: CASSLGGQAPEDTEAFF. Written as DNA, the CDR3 is TGCGCCAGCAGCTTGGGGGGACAGGCCCCCGAGGACACTGAAGCTTTCTTT.

This rearrangement joins TRBV11-2 to TRBJ1-6; 7 bases fit TRBD1. Looked up from germline, CDR1 is SGHAT and CDR2 is FQNNGV. J was trimmed by 6 bases and V by 5 bases; bases with no gene match: 10. This CDR3 contains 16 residues. The CDR3 reads CASSLNRGSGNSPLHF. In DNA form, the CDR3 reads TGTGCCAGCAGCCTCAACAGGGGAAGCGGTAATTCACCCCTCCACTTT.

The V gene is TRBV4-1, the J gene TRBJ2-3, with TRBD2 matching 8 bases. V lost 2 bases and J lost 4; bases outside the gene matches: 11. Germline V gene lookup returns CDR1 MGHRA and CDR2 YSYEKL. The CDR3 spans 17 residues. CDR3 residues: CASSQSHGGAGADTQYF. The DNA of the CDR3 is TGCGCCAGCAGCCAATCTCACGGGGGGGCCGGTGCAGATACGCAGTATTTT.

The chain carries TRBV7-8 and TRBJ2-7; D perhaps matches TRBD2 (5 bases). CDR3 length equals 13 residues. V lost 2 bases and J lost 1, with 6 bases in between. CDR1 and CDR2 (germline): SGHVS, FQNEAQ. As DNA, the CDR3 is TGTGCCAGCAGCTTAAGCGGTTCCTACGAGCAGTACGTC. Encoded protein: CASSLSGSYEQYV.

This CDR3 is CASSLASEYTENGYTF. CDR3 bases: TGTGCCAGCAGCTTAGCGTCGGAATACACAGAGAATGGCTACACCTTC. The chain joins TRBV7-9 to TRBJ1-2; D is ambiguous. The germline gives CDR1 SEHNR, CDR2 FQNEAQ (reference sequence). V gave up 0 bases and J gave up 6 bases, with 17 bases separating them. This CDR3 contains 16 residues.

The chain combines TRBV7-9 with TRBJ1-1; 8 nucleotides match TRBD1. Germline V CDR1 and CDR2: SEHNR, FQNEAQ (reference sequence). The CDR3 has 14 residues. V lost 5 bases and J lost 4; bases outside the gene matches: 6. As DNA, the CDR3 is TGTGCCAGCAGCCTCTCAGGGGGCATCACTGAAGCTTTCTTT. It codes for CASSLSGGITEAFF. Looking up the rest from reference TRBV7-9 and TRBJ1-1 gives the full variable domain: DTGVSQNPRHKITKRGQNVTFRCDPISEHNRLYWYRQTLGQGPEFLTYFQNEAQLEKSRLLSDRFSAERPKGSFSTLEIQRTEQGDSAMYLCASSLSGGITEAFFGQGTRLTVV.

CDR3 sequence (DNA): TGTGCCAGCAGCCAAGAGAGACAGTTGGGCTACACCTTC. Translated: CASSQERQLGYTF. The chain links TRBV3-1 (or the pseudogene TRBV3-2) to TRBJ1-2, with a weak D call TRBD1 (5 bases). The germline V gene has CDR1 LGHDT and CDR2 YNNKEL (reference sequence). This CDR3 comprises 13 residues. V was cut by 0 bases and J by 8 bases, with 10 bases left in between.